Detailed here is one TCR beta chain. The antigen is not known. The data are from a study of cytomegalovirus exposure and HLA in healthy donors. Findings and limits, study-wide: Among CMV-associated TCR beta chains, most appeared HLA-restricted in a later analysis.

Germline V gives CDR1 SGHRS, CDR2 YFSETQ. V was cut by 0 bases and J by 4 bases, with 13 bases left in between. The CDR3 covers 15 residues. Primers for the PCR totalled 60 Vbeta and 13 Jbeta. Using immunoSEQ multiplex PCR, the repertoire was profiled, and TCRdb retains in-frame clones only, with some absent. Of around 50,000 clones listed, around 80% are singletons. Donors consisted of healthy bone marrow donors. The receptor was isolated from a man over 45 in good health and CMV-seronegative. The sample taken for sequencing was PBMCs. This sequence joins TRBV5-1 and TRBJ2-5; possible D gene TRBD2, 7 bases. CDR3 bases: TGCGCCAGCAGCTTGGTTCCGGGGGGCCGAGAGACCCAGTACTTC. Protein product: CASSLVPGGRETQYF.